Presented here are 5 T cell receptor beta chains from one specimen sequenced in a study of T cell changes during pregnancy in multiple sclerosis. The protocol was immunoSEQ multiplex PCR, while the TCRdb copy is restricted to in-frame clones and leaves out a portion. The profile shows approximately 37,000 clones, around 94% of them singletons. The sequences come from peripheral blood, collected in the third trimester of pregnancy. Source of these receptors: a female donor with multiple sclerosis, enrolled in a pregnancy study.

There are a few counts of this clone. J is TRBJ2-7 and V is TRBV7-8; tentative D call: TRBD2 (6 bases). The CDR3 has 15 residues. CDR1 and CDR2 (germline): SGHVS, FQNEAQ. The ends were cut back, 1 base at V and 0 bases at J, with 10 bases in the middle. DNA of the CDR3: TGTGCCAGCAGCTTAGAGGCGGGGAGCTCCTACGAGCAGTACTTC. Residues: CASSLEAGSSYEQYF.

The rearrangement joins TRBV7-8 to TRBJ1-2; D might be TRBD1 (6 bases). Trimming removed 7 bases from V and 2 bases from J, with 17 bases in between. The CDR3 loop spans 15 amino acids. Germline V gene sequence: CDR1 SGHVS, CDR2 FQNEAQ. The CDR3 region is CASKPVRGENYGYTF. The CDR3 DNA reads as TGTGCCAGCAAGCCGGTCAGGGGAGAGAACTATGGCTACACCTTC.

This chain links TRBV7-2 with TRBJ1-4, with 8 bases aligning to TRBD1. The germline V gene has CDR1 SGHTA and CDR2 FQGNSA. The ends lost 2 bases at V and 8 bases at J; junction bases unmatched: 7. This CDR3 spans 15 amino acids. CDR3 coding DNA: TGTGCCAGCAGCTTATCGGCAGGGGGCAGGGAAAAACTGTTTTTT. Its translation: CASSLSAGGREKLFF.

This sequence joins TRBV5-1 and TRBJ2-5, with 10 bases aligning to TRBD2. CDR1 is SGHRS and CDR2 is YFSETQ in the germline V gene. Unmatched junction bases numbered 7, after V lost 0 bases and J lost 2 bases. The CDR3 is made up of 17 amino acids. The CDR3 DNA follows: TGCGCCAGCAGCTTGGTGGGGTCTAGCGGGGGTCAAGAGACCCAGTACTTC. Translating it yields CASSLVGSSGGQETQYF.

In nucleotides, the CDR3 is TGTGCCAGCAGCTTATCCCTCTTGGGGGGACTCCAAGAGACCCAGTACTTC. It encodes CASSLSLLGGLQETQYF. The chain links TRBV11-3 to TRBJ2-5, with D tentatively TRBD2 (6 bases). This CDR3 comprises 17 residues. The V gene's germline CDR1 is SGHNT and CDR2 YENEEA. The ends were cut back, 2 bases at V and 1 base at J, with 17 bases in the middle.